This T cell receptor beta chain was profiled in a study of shared clonotypes between healthy human individuals (dated by TCRdb to about 2020). At the level of the whole study: Two women and three men aged 18 to 49 years were included in the cohort. To estimate repertoire size and how much clonotype sharing occurs between individuals, the study deeply sequenced the blood TCR repertoires of five or six healthy adults. For each donor, CD4 naive and CD4 memory were each run on three plates, CD8 naive on two plates, and CD8 memory on one plate. Libraries were prepared and TCR repertoires were sequenced by different laboratories using diverse techniques, in order to increase sequencing depth and limit assay-specific biases. Between about 0.85 and 8.9 billion PBMCs per donor were obtained by leukapheresis.

Study-level results and caveats: Sampling was restricted to blood, and TCR repertoires in tissues likely differ from the TCR repertoires found in blood. Rarefaction of sorted-subset datasets indicated incomplete sequencing despite the large sequencing depth. Pairwise subsampling indicated that sequencing depth was expected to affect the degree of clonotype sharing among donors. Sharing across a few donors was observed for 5% to 6.5% of naive CD4, less than 4% of naive CD8, about 2.5% of memory CD4, and about 0.4% of memory CD8 clonotypes. Because the study included a small number of donors, the genetic and exposure-history diversity represented was limited. Naive subsets generally had larger estimated clonotype richness than memory subsets. Clonotypes shared by all four sorted-subset donors showed higher generation probabilities than non-shared clonotypes.

TCR CDR3 regions were amplified from genomic DNA by multiplex PCR using the deep immunoSEQ assay. Extracted genomic DNA from each cell subset was spread evenly across all wells of several immunoSEQ 96-well plates, with each plate serving as a replicate. For sorted subsets, around 200 ng genomic DNA, equal to 30,000 or so T cell genomes, was loaded into each replicate PCR. The purified libraries were quantified using a Qubit 3.0 fluorometer, sized with a Bioanalyzer 2100, and then quantified again using the KAPA Library Quantification kit. Each immunoSEQ 96-well plate was sequenced on its own single-read 150-cycle Illumina NextSeq 550 flow cell. The paper's data handling went like this. Because the immunoSEQ output included only junctional sequences and no quality scores, the filtering could not be the same as the filtering used for full-length reads. Sequences were annotated with PyIR, a Python wrapper for IgBLAST v1.9, using IMGT germline references to assign V/J genes and CDR3. Any read was removed if the V/J assignment was weak (E-value above 1e-6), the CDR3 was missing, or the read contained stop codons, out-of-frame junctions, or ambiguous translated residues. V3J clonotypes were defined as sequences sharing the same inferred V gene, J gene, and CDR3 amino acid sequence. Percentage overlap between repertoires was computed as shared unique clonotypes divided by the size of the smaller repertoire. Richness of each repertoire was evaluated using RTK rarefaction, the Chao1 estimator, and Recon v2.1 estimates of unobserved clonotypes. OLGA was used to compute generation probabilities for all TCRbeta clonotypes that the gDNA method yielded from a handful of donors. Sourced from immuneACCESS, this table was stored by TCRdb with only in-frame sequences that have V and J called. A share of the clones is absent; for the studies checked, an unresolved V gene accounts for under half, and the remainder has no known explanation. Clone size and the V and J calls come from that table; the DNA yielded D and trimming. Counted in this sample were about 2.3 million clones; around 92% of them appeared once. 0.37% of the sample is held by the ten biggest clonotypes.

The donors were healthy, HIV-negative adults with no recently reported acute infections or vaccinations. Every donor was a Caucasian adult residing in Nashville, Tennessee, USA. CD4+ T cells were enriched through magnetic negative selection, after which naive cells were positively selected on CD45RA and the remaining negative fraction served as the memory subset. Blood was collected by leukapheresis, and PBMCs were isolated by Ficoll-Histopaque density gradient centrifugation and then cryopreserved in liquid nitrogen vapor phase. Purity and quantity of every magnetically sorted T cell population were checked by analytical flow cytometry. Genomic DNA was isolated from each sorted fraction and quantified by UV absorbance on a Nanodrop 2000c. As concerns this clone: It has no known antigen specificity. No base quality values were provided; no much bigger clone lies one nucleotide off.

V trim: 0 bases; J trim: 8 bases; unmatched bases: 3. According to the germline V gene (reference sequence), CDR1 reads GTSNPN and CDR2 reads SVGIG. Counted from cysteine to phenylalanine, this CDR3 has 13 amino acids. Of the read, only the CDR3 DNA is kept; its 39 bases are in frame from base 1. The V and J segments used are TRBV30 and TRBJ2-3, with 9 central nucleotides matching TRBD2. This receptor was taken from a young man in good health. Some clones in this sample may be carry-over from other donors' samples. The sequencing sample was made of naive CD4+ T cells from PBMCs. The meaning of the sample's cell subset or site label: CD45RA+ positively selected. The CDR3 sequence is CAWSVVAGVTQYF. The DNA sequence is as follows: TGTGCCTGGAGTGTAGTAGCGGGAGTTACGCAGTATTTT.